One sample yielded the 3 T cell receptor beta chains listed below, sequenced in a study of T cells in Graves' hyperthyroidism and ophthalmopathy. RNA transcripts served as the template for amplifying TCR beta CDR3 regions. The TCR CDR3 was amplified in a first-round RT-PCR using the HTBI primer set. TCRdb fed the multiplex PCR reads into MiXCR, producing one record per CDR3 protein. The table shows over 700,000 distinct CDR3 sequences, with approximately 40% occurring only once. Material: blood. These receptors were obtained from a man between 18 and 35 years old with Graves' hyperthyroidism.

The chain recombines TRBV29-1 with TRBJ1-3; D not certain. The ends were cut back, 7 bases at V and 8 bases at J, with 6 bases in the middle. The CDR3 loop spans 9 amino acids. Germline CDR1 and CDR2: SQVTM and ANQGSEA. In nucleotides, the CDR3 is TGCAGCGGCGAGGACACCATATATTTT. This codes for CSGEDTIYF.

The CDR3 DNA reads as TGTGCCAGCAGCCCGGGGCCCATGGGGGAGCAGTACTTC. Its translation is CASSPGPMGEQYF. The chain carries TRBV16 and TRBJ2-7, with D tentatively TRBD1 or TRBD2 (5 bases each). Germline-derived CDR1 and CDR2 are KGHSY and FQNENV. The CDR3 loop spans 13 amino acids. Trimming removed 4 bases at V and 7 bases at J, with 14 bases between.

CDR3 sequence: CASSLARVGEANEKLFF. DNA for the CDR3: TGCGCCAGCAGCTTGGCCCGGGTAGGCGAAGCTAATGAAAAACTGTTTTTT. The chain uses TRBV5-1 and TRBJ1-4, with unresolved D. Trimming removed 0 bases from V and 3 bases from J, with 15 bases in between. The germline V gene encodes CDR1 SGHRS and CDR2 YFSETQ. This CDR3 is 17 amino acids long. The full variable domain, completed using reference TRBV5-1 and TRBJ1-4, is KAGVTQTPRYLIKTRGQQVTLSCSPISGHRSVSWYQQTPGQGLQFLFEYFSETQRNKGNFPGRFSGRQFSNSRSEMNVSTLELGDSALYLCASSLARVGEANEKLFFGSGTQLSVL.